The sequence of this T cell receptor beta chain was determined in a study of T cells in Graves' hyperthyroidism and ophthalmopathy. What was amplified from RNA transcripts were TCR beta CDR3 regions. The HTBI primer set served for first-round RT-PCR of the TCR CDR3. TCRdb reanalysed the multiplex PCR reads using MiXCR and keeps one entry per CDR3 protein. The top ten clones hold around 3.5% of a sample with hundreds of thousands of distinct CDR3 sequences, approximately 15% of them seen once. Findings and caveats of the study: Most clonotypes that expanded in the thyroid above 0.001 also showed up in blood. From stable hyperthyroidism, ophthalmopathy was separated by a 13 V-J model.

Germline-derived CDR1 and CDR2 are SQVTM and ANQGSEA. V was cut by 6 bases and J by 0 bases, with 12 bases left in between. The CDR3 covers 13 residues. The study excluded patients with uncontrolled infection, other autoimmune disease, pregnancy or lactation. It was 8 to 10 ml of fresh peripheral blood that supplied the PBMCs. A note on this clonotype: The antigen is unknown.

The chain carries TRBV29-1 and TRBJ2-7; tentative D call: TRBD2 (6 bases). The source of this sequence is a woman in her forties with Graves' ophthalmopathy. The sequenced material came from blood. This CDR3 is CSVRSGPSYEQYF. The CDR3 coding sequence is TGCAGCGTCAGGAGCGGGCCCTCCTACGAGCAGTACTTC.